This record covers a single T cell receptor (beta chain). The clone's antigen remains unknown. Base qualities are missing; no much larger clone stands one base away. This entry comes from a study of long-term antiretroviral therapy in people with HIV (dated by TCRdb to the early 2020s). With respect to the entire study: The earliest samples were collected roughly a decade before the 2015 WHO recommendation for immediate ART, at a time when ART was usually postponed until CD4 counts fell. A retrospective serial study tested whether ART initiation and durable HIV suppression were associated with changes in peripheral blood TRB repertoire composition and diversity. From some 28 adults with confirmed HIV infection, the cohort provided over 150 cryopreserved PBMC samples, gathered serially across a mean of approximately six years (range 1-12). Of the approximately 30 participants with HIV, about a dozen were female. No cross-contamination during QIAcube processing turned up in test extractions that ran a monoclonal T-cell line alongside about 35 polyclonal samples. The investigation overall reported the following: At every time point, the repertoire was dominated by expanded TRB clones first identified before ART initiation, although this dominance fluctuated and, in many PLHIV, declined after ART. ART initiation was associated with a significant increase in TRB diversity, but diversity stayed significantly below transplant donor controls even after long-term ART. No data were available on ART adherence, viral resistance or therapy changes, limiting inferences about post-ART repertoire changes. Because pre-ART samples had limited cell numbers, unsorted PBMC were profiled rather than sorted CD4+ and CD8+ T cells. Compared with controls, HIV repertoires had narrower CDR3 length ranges, and the network structure pointed to an antigen-experienced repertoire that shifted only slightly toward naive after ART. Since PBMC availability was limited, sequencing covered only the TCR beta chain, with no alpha chain pairing. The samples span the years 2004 to 2017, and the ART regimens used may be less effective than current regimens.

CDR3 length: 14 amino acids, cysteine to phenylalanine. Left in the record is the CDR3 DNA by itself, 42 bases read in frame from the first base. CDR1 KGHSH and CDR2 LQKENI were looked up in the germline V gene. V lost 8 bases and J lost 2 bases; the stretch between them is 14 bases long. Sequencing of the TRB variable region was done with the immunoSEQ hsTCRB v3.0 assay at survey level resolution. A depth of 40,000-50,000 T-cell genomes per sample was targeted for TRB sequencing. Pooled TRB libraries were sequenced on an Illumina MiSeq with a v3 150-cycle kit. In the source study's methods: Repertoire analysis was run in R within a reproducible Nextflow workflow that covered QC, data transformation and analysis. LymphoSeq2, an R package for exploring AIRR-Seq data, was used to implement the custom analyses. Several samples that yielded fewer than 5000 total TRB sequences were excluded, so that 188 HIV repertoires were analyzed. Among the roughly 200 retained HIV repertoires, 55 to 60 were collected before ART initiation and around 130 after ART initiation. Repertoires were downsampled to 5000 TRB nucleotide sequences, and summary statistics were averaged over 100 downsampling iterations. TRB sequences were retained for analysis only if CDR3 regions of at least seven amino acids were present. Diversity was assessed using a clonality score derived from Shannon entropy and using the Gini coefficient. In repertoire networks, the top 5000 CDR3 amino acid sequences were linked whenever an edit distance of one separated two sequences. For TRB CDR3 amino acid sequences, GLIPH2 was used to predict antigen specificity groups and MHC restriction. To flag known CMV, EBV, HIV or tissue antigen associations, CDR3 amino acid sequences were matched against VDJdb and McPAS-TCR. Pre-ART, post-ART and control groups were compared with Wilcoxon signed-rank tests and Holm-Bonferroni correction. TCRdb provides this immuneACCESS table in a form limited to in-frame rearrangements. Some clones are lacking; in checked studies, under half of them reflect an unresolved V gene, and why the rest are absent is not known. V and J calls plus clone size are reproduced from that table; the DNA served to infer D and trimming. The sample data list roughly 15,000 clones, and 70% to 85% of these were observed just once. Of the sample, just over 7% is held by the ten largest clones.

Inclusion was restricted to participants for whom at least one PBMC sample before ART initiation and at least two post-ART samples were available. All participants with HIV were treated in the United States of America. Before DNA extraction, cryopreserved samples of about 0.9-11 million PBMC were thawed and washed. At the time of the earliest PBMC sample for each participant with HIV, ages ranged from about 20 to 54 years. Each participant contributed PBMC samples from 1-4 timepoints before ART initiation and 2-8 timepoints after ART initiation, with a median of 7 samples. For every participant, serial HIV viral load, CD4+ T-cell count, ART history and demographic data were obtained. Genomic DNA was extracted from unsorted PBMC with a Qiagen kit on a QIAcube, processed in batches of 12 samples.

The rearrangement joined TRBV18 to TRBJ2-3; the D gene remains uncertain. The TCR comes from a man aged 25-45 years with HIV. Sequenced here: unsorted PBMCs, sampled 0.4 years after starting antiretroviral therapy. The bases are TGTGCCAGCAGCAAAGGCGGAAACACAGATACGCAGTATTTT. Translated, it reads CASSKGGNTDTQYF.